This entry features one T cell receptor (beta chain) sequence. This specimen comes from a study of cytomegalovirus exposure and HLA in healthy donors. CDR3 size: 11 residues. The V end lost 8 bases, the J end lost 3 bases, and 5 bases lay between the germline ends. Germline CDR1 LGHNA, CDR2 YNFKEQ. Researchers ran the PCR with 60 Vbeta and 13 Jbeta primers. TCRdb's copy holds only in-frame clones and misses some; the assay was immunoSEQ multiplex PCR. The table lists over 200,000 clones, approximately 90% of them singletons. The receptor's source is a woman aged 18-29 years in good health and CMV-seronegative. The sequenced sample consisted of PBMCs. The rearrangement joins TRBV4-2 to TRBJ1-3; D is undetermined. The CDR3 sequence is CASGNGNTIYF. The CDR3 DNA reads TGTGCCAGCGGCAATGGAAACACCATATATTTT.